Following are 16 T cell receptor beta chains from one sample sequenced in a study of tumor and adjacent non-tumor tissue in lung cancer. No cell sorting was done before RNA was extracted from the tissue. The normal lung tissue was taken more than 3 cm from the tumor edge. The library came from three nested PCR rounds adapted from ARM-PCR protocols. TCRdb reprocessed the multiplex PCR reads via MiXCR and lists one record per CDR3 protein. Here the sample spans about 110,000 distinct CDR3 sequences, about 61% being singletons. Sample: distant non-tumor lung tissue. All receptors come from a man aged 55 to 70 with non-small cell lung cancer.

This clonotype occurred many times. Written as DNA, the CDR3 is TGTGCCAGCACCCTGGGGGGGCTTGGCTACACCTTC. Residues: CASTLGGLGYTF. The genes are TRBV6-1 and TRBJ1-2; weak D call: TRBD1 (6 bases). The CDR3 loop spans 12 amino acids. Germline values: CDR1 MNHNS, CDR2 SASEGT. V shed 7 bases and J shed 7 bases, with 13 bases lying between them.

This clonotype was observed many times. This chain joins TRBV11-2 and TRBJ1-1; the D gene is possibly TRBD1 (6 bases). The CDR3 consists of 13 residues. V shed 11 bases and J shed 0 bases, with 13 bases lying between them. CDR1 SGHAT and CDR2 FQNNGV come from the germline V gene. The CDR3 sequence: CAGSGTLNTEAFF. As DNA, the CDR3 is TGTGCCGGATCCGGGACACTGAACACTGAAGCTTTCTTT.

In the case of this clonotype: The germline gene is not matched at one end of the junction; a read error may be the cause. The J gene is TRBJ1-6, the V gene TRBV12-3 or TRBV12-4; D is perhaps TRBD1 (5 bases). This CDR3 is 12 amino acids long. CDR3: CASRSRGSPLHF. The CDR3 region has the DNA TGTGCAAGCAGGTCTAGGGGTTCACCCCTCCACTTT.

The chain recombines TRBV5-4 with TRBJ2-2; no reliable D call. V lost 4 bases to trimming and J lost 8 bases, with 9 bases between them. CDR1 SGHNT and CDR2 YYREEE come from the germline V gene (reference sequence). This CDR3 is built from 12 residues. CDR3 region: CASSTGPGELFF. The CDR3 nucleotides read TGTGCCAGCAGCACCGGACCGGGGGAGCTGTTTTTT.

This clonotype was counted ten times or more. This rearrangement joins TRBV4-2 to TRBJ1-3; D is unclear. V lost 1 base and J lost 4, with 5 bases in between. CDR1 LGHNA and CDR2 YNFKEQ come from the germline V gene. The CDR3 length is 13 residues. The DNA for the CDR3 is TGTGCCAGCAGCCAAGTTGGGGGAAACACCATATATTTT. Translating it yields CASSQVGGNTIYF.

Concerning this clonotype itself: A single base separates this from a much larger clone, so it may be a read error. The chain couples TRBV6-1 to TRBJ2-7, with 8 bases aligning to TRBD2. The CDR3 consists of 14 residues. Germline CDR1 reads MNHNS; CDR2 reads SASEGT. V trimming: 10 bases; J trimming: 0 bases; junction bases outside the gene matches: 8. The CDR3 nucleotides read TGTGCCAACAGCCAGCGGGGGCCCTCCTACGAGCAGTACTTC. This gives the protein CANSQRGPSYEQYF.

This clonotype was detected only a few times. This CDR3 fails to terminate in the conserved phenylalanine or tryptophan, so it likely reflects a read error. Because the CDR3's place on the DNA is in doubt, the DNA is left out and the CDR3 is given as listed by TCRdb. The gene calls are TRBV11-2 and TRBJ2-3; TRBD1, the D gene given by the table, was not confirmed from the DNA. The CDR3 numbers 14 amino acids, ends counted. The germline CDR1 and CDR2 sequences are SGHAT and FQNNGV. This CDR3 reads CASSHRTSTATQYL.

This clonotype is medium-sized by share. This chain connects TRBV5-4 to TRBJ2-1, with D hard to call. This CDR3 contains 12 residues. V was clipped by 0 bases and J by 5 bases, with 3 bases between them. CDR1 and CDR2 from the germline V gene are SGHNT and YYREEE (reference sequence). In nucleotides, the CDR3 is TGTGCCAGCAGCTTGGAGGACAATGAGCAGTTCTTC. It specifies CASSLEDNEQFF.

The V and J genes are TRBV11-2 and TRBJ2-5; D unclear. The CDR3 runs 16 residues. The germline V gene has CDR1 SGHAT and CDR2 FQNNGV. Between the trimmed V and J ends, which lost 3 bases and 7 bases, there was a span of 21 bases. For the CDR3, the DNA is TGTGCCAGCAGCTTGGAAACTTGGGTGGAAGGTGGGACCCAGTACTTC. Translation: CASSLETWVEGGTQYF. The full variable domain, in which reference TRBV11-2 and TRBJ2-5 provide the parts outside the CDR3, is EAGVAQSPRYKIIEKRQSVAFWCNPISGHATLYWYQQILGQGPKLLIQFQNNGVVDDSQLPKDRFSAERLKGVDSTLKIQPAKLEDSAVYLCASSLETWVEGGTQYFGPGTRLLVL.

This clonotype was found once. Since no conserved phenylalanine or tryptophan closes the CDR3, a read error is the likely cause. The CDR3 nucleotides read TGTGCTAGTGGCCTTGACCGGGTGATCGAGCAGTTCTAC. Translated: CASGLDRVIEQFY. The chain uses TRBV12-5 and TRBJ2-1; D is unresolved. This CDR3 is built from 13 residues. The germline gives CDR1 LGHNT, CDR2 FRNRAP. Trimming stripped 6 bases from V and 10 bases from J, with 16 bases between.

DNA of the CDR3: TGTGACAACAGCAACAGTATCCTTCAAGAGACCCAGTACTTC. As protein: CDNSNSILQETQYF. This sequence joins TRBV6-6 and TRBJ2-5, with D uncertain. The CDR3 has 14 residues. Germline V gene sequence: CDR1 MNHNY, CDR2 SVGAGI (reference sequence).

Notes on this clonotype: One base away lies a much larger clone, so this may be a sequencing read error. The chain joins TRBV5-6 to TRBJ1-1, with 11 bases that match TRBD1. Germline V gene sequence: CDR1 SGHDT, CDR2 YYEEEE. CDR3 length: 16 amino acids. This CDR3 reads CASCLGTGGMNTEAFF. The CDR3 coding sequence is TGTGCCAGCTGCTTGGGGACAGGGGGAATGAACACTGAAGCTTTCTTT.

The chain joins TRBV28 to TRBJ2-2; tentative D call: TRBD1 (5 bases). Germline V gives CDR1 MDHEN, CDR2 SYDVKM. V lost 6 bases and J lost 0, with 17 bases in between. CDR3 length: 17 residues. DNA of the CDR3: TGTGCCAGCAGCCCTAATGTGCGGACATCGAACACCGGGGAGCTGTTTTTT. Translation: CASSPNVRTSNTGELFF.

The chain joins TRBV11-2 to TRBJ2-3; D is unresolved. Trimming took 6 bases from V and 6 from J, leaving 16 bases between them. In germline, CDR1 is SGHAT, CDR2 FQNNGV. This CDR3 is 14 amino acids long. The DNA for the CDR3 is TGTGCCAGCAGGTTCGATGGATCTGAGGATACGCAGTATTTT. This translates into CASRFDGSEDTQYF. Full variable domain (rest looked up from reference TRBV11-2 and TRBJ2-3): EAGVAQSPRYKIIEKRQSVAFWCNPISGHATLYWYQQILGQGPKLLIQFQNNGVVDDSQLPKDRFSAERLKGVDSTLKIQPAKLEDSAVYLCASRFDGSEDTQYFGPGTRLTVL.

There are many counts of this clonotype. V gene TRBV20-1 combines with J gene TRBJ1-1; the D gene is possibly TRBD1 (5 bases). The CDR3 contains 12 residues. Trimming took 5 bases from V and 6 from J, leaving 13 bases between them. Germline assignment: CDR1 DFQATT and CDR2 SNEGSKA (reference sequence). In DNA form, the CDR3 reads TGCAGTGCTTGGAGGGGTGTCCCTGAAGCTTTCTTT. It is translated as CSAWRGVPEAFF.

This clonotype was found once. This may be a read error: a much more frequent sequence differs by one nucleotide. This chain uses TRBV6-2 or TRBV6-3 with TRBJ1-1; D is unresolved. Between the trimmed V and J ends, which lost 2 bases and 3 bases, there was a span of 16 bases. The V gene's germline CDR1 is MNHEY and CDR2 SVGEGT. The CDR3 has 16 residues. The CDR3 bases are TGTGCCAGCAGTTACGCCCCCGCGGCGGGTGACACTGAAGCTTTCTTT. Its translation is CASSYAPAAGDTEAFF.